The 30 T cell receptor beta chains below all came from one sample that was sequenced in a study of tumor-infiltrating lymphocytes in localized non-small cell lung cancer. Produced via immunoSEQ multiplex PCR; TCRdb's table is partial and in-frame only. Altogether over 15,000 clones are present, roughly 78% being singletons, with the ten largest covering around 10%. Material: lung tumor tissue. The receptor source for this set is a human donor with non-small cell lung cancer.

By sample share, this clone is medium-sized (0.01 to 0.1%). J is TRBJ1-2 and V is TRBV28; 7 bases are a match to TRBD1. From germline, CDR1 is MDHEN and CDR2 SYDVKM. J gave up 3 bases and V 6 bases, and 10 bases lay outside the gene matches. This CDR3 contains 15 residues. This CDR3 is CASSFHTGADYGYTF. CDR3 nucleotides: TGTGCCAGCAGCTTTCATACAGGGGCCGACTATGGCTACACCTTC.

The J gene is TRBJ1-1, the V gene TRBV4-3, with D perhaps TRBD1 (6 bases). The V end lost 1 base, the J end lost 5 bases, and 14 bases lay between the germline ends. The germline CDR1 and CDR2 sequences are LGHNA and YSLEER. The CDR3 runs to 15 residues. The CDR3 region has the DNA TGCGCCAGCAGCCAAGTAGGGGGGGTTGGGACTGAAGCTTTCTTT. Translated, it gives CASSQVGGVGTEAFF.

The CDR3 region is CALIRGGRETQYF. CDR3 coding DNA: TGTGCCCTCATAAGGGGGGGCCGGGAGACCCAGTACTTC. The rearrangement joins TRBV6-1 to TRBJ2-5, with D maybe TRBD2 (7 bases). The CDR3 has 13 residues. Germline CDR1 MNHNS, CDR2 SASEGT. V lost 11 bases and J 5 bases, leaving 18 bases between the germline ends.

The CDR3 spells CASSREQGFSYEQYF. In nucleotides, the CDR3 is TGTGCCAGCAGCAGGGAACAGGGGTTCTCCTACGAGCAGTACTTC. The rearrangement links TRBV21-1 to TRBJ2-7; the table's TRBD1 call for D was not verified on the DNA. TRBV21-1 is termed a pseudogene. The CDR3 runs 15 residues.

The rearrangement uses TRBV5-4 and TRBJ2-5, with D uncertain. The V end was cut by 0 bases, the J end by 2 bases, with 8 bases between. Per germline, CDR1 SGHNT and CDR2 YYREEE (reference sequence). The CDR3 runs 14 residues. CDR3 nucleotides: TGTGCCAGCAGCTTGGCCTTCACACAAGAGACCCAGTACTTC. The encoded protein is CASSLAFTQETQYF.

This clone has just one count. The CDR3 sequence: CASSPRVLAGGRTGELFF. The CDR3 nucleotides read TGTGCCAGCAGCCCTCGGGTGCTAGCGGGAGGGAGAACCGGGGAGCTGTTTTTT. The chain links TRBV14 to TRBJ2-2; 12 bases line up with TRBD2. Germline CDR1 SGHDN, CDR2 FVKESK. V was clipped by 4 bases and J by 5 bases; unmatched bases: 11. The CDR3 is 18 residues long.

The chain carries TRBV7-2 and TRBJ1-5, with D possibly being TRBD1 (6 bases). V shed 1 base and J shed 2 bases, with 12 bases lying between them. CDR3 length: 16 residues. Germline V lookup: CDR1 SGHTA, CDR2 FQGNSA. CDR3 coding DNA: TGTGCCAGCAGCTTAGTAGGGGGGCAAGGCAATCAGCCCCAGCATTTT. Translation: CASSLVGGQGNQPQHF.

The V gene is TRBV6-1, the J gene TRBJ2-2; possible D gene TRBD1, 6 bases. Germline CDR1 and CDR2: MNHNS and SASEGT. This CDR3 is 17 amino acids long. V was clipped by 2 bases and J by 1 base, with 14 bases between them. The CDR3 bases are TGTGCCAGCAGTGAAATGCCTGGGACATTGAACACCGGGGAGCTGTTTTTT. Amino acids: CASSEMPGTLNTGELFF.

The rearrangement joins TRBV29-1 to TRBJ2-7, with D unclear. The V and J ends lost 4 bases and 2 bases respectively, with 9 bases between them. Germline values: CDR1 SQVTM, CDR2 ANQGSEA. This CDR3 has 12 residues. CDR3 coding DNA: TGCAGCGTTGGAGTTTCTACCTACGAGCAGTACTTC. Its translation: CSVGVSTYEQYF.

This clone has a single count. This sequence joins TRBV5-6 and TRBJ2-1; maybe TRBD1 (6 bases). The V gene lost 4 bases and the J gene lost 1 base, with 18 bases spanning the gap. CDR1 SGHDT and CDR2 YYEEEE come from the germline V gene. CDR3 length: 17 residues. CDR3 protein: CASSTRLLQGSYNEQFF. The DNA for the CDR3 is TGTGCCAGCAGCACCCGCCTCCTACAGGGATCCTACAATGAGCAGTTCTTC.

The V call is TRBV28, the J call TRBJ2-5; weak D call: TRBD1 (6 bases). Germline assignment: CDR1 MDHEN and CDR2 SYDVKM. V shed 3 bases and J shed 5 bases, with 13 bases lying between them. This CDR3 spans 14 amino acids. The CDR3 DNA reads TGTGCCAGCAGTTTCTCCGGGACAAAGGAGACCCAGTACTTC. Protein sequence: CASSFSGTKETQYF.

For the CDR3, the DNA is TGTGCCAGCAGTTTTGCCCGGGGGGGAGATACGCAGTATTTT. Translating it yields CASSFARGGDTQYF. The chain joins TRBV28 to TRBJ2-3, with 8 bases fitting TRBD2. The CDR3 runs to 14 residues. J was trimmed by 5 bases and V by 3 bases; bases with no gene match: 4. CDR1 MDHEN and CDR2 SYDVKM come from the germline V gene.

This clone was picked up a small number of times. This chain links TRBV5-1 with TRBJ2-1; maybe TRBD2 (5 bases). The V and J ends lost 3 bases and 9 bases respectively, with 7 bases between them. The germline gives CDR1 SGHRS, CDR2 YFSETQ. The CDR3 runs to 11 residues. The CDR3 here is CASSWSGEQFF. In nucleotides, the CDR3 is TGCGCCAGCAGCTGGAGCGGTGAGCAGTTCTTC.

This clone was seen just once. The CDR3 reads CASSLETGTEAFF. The CDR3 DNA is TGTGCCAGCAGCTTAGAGACAGGGACTGAAGCTTTCTTT. This rearrangement joins TRBV7-8 to TRBJ1-1; 7 bases align to TRBD1. Germline CDR1 is SGHVS and CDR2 is FQNEAQ. After removal of 1 base from V and 5 bases from J, the junction contained 1 base not matched to a gene. This CDR3 is 13 amino acids long.

CDR3 protein: CASSRGQVETQYF. The DNA for the CDR3 is TGTGCCAGCAGCCGGGGCCAGGTAGAGACCCAGTACTTC. The chain carries TRBV7-9 and TRBJ2-5, with D possibly being TRBD1 or TRBD2 (5 bases each). Germline CDR1 reads SEHNR; CDR2 reads FQNEAQ (reference sequence). Trimming removed 5 bases at V and 4 bases at J, with 11 bases between. The CDR3 has 13 residues.

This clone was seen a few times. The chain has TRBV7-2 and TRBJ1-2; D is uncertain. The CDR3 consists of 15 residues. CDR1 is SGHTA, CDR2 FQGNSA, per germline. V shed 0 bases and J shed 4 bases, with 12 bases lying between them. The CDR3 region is CASSLAGIVGYGYTF. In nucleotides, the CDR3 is TGTGCCAGCAGCTTAGCTGGGATCGTAGGCTATGGCTACACCTTC.

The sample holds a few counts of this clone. The CDR3: CASSLSTGGEEKLFF. The DNA for the CDR3 is TGCGCCAGCAGCTTGTCGACAGGGGGAGAAGAAAAACTGTTTTTT. V gene TRBV5-1 combines with J gene TRBJ1-4; 9 bases fit TRBD1. The CDR3 sequence is 15 residues long. The germline V gene has CDR1 SGHRS and CDR2 YFSETQ. The ends lost 1 base at V and 8 bases at J; junction bases unmatched: 6.

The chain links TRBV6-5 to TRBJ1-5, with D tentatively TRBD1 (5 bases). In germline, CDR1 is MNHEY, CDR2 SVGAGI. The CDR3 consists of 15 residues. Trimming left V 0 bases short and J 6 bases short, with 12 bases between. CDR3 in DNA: TGTGCCAGCAGTTACTCGAGGGGAGGGACTCAGCCCCAGCATTTT. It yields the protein CASSYSRGGTQPQHF.

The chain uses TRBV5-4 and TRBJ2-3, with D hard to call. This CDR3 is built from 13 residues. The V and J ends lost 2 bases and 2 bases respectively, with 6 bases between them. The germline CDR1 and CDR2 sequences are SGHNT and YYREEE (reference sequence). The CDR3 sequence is CASSFPTTDTQYF. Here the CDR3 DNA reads TGTGCCAGCAGCTTCCCAACCACAGATACGCAGTATTTT.

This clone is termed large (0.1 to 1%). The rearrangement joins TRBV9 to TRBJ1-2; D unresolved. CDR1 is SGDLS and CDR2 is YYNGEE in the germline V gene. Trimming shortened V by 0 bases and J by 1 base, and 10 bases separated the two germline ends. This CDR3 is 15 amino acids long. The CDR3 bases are TGTGCCAGCAGCGTAGAATCCAGGTTTAACTATGGCTACACCTTC. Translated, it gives CASSVESRFNYGYTF.

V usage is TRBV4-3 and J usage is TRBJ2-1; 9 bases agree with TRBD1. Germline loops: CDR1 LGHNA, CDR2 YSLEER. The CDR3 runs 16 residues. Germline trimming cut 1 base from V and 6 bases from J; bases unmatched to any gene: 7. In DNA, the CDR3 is TGCGCCAGCAGCCAAGGCTCCGGGACAGGGCGCAATGAGCAGTTCTTC. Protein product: CASSQGSGTGRNEQFF.

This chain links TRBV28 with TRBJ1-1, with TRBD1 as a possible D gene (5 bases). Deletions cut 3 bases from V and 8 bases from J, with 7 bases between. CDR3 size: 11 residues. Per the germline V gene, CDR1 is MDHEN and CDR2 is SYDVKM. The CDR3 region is CASSLGPEAFF. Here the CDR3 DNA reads TGTGCCAGCAGTTTGGGGCCCGAAGCTTTCTTT.

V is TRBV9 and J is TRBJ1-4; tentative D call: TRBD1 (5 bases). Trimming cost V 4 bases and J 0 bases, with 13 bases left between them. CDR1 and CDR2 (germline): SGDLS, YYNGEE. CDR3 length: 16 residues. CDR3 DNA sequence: TGTGCCAGCAGCCCCGGGGCCTCCGCAACTAATGAAAAACTGTTTTTT. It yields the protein CASSPGASATNEKLFF.

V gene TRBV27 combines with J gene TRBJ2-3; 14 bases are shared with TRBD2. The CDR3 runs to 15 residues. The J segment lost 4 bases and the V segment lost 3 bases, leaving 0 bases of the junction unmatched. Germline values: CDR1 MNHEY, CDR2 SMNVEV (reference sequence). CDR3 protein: CASSLTSGGADTQYF. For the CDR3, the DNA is TGTGCCAGCAGTTTGACTAGCGGGGGGGCAGATACGCAGTATTTT.

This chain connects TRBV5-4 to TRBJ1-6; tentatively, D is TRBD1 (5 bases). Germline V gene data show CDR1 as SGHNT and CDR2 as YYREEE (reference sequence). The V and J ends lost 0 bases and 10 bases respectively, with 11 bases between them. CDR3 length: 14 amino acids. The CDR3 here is CASSLGQLFSPLHF. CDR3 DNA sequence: TGTGCCAGCAGCTTGGGACAGCTTTTCTCACCCCTCCACTTT.

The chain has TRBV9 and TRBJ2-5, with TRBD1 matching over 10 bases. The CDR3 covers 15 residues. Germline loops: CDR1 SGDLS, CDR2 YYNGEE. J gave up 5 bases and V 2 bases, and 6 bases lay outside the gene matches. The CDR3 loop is CASSVLTGGYETQYF. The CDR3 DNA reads TGTGCCAGCAGCGTCTTGACAGGGGGCTATGAGACCCAGTACTTC.

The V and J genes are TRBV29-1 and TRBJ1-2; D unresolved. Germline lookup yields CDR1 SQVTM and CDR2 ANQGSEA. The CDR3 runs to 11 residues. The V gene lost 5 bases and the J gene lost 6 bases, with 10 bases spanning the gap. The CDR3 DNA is TGCAGCGTTCTCCATGAGAATGGCTACACCTTC. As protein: CSVLHENGYTF. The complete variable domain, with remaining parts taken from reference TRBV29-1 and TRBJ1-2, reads SAVISQKPSRDICQRGTSLTIQCQVDSQVTMMFWYRQQPGQSLTLIATANQGSEATYESGFVIDKFPISRPNLTFSTLTVSNMSPEDSSIYLCSVLHENGYTFGSGTRLTVV.

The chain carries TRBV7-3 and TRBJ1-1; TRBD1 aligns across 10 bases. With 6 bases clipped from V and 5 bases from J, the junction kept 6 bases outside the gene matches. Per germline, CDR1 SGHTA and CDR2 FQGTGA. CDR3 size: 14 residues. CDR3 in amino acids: CASRTTGGATEAFF. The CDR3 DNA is TGTGCCAGCAGGACGACAGGGGGCGCAACTGAAGCTTTCTTT. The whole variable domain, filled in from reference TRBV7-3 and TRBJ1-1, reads GAGVSQTPSNKVTEKGKYVELRCDPISGHTALYWYRQSLGQGPEFLIYFQGTGAADDSGLPNDRFFAVRPEGSVSTLKIQRTERGDSAVYLCASRTTGGATEAFFGQGTRLTVV.

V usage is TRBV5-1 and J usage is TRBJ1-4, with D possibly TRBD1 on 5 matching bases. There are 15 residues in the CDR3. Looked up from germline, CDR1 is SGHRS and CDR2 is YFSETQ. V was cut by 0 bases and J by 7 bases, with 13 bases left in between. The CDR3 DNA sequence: TGCGCCAGCAGCTTGGTGGGGGAGGCGGTTGAAAAACTGTTTTTT. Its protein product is CASSLVGEAVEKLFF.

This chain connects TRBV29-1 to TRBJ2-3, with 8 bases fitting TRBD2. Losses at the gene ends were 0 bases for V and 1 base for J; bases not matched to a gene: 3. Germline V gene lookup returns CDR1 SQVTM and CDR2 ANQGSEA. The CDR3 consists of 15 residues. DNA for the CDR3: TGCAGCGTTGAAGATAGGCGGGGGGGCACAGATACGCAGTATTTT. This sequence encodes CSVEDRRGGTDTQYF.